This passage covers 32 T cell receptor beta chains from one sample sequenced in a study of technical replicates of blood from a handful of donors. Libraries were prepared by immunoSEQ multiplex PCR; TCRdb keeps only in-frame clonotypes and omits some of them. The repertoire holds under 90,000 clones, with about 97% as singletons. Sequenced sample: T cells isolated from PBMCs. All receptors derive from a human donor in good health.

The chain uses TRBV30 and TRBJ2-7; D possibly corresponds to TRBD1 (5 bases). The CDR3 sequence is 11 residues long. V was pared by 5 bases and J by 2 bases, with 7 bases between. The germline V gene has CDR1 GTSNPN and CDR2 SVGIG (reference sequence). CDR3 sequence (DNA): TGTGCCTGGGGACAAACCTACGAGCAGTACTTC. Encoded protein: CAWGQTYEQYF.

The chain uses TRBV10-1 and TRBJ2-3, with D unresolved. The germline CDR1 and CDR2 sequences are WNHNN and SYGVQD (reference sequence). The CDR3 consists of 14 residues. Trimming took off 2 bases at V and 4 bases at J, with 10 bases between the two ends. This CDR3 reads CASSEVTRSDTQYF. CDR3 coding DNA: TGCGCCAGCAGTGAGGTAACCAGATCAGATACGCAGTATTTT.

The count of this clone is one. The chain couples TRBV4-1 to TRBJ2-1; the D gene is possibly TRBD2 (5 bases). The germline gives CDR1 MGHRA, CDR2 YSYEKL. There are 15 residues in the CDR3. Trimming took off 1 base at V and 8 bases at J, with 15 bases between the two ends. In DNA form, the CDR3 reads TGCGCCAGCAGCCAAGTGCCCGGACGGGGAGATGAGCAGTTCTTC. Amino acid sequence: CASSQVPGRGDEQFF.

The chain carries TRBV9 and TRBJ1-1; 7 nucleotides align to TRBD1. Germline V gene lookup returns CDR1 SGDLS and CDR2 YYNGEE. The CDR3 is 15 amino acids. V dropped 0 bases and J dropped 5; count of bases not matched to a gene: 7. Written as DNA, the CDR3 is TGTGCCAGCAGCGTAGTTGAGGGGGCAAGGACTGAAGCTTTCTTT. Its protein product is CASSVVEGARTEAFF.

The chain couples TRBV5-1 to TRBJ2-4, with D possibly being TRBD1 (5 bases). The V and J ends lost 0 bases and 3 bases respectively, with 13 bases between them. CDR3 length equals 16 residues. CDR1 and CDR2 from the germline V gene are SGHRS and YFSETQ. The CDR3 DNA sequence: TGCGCCAGCAGCTTGGTTGGGGCAATAGGCAAAAACATTCAGTACTTC. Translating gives CASSLVGAIGKNIQYF.

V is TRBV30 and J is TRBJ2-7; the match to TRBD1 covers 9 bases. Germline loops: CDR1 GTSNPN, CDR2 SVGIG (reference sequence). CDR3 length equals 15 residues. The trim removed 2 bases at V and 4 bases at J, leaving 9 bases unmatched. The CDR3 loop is CAWSPRDRAVYEQYF. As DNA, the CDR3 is TGTGCCTGGAGTCCAAGGGACAGGGCGGTGTACGAGCAGTACTTC.

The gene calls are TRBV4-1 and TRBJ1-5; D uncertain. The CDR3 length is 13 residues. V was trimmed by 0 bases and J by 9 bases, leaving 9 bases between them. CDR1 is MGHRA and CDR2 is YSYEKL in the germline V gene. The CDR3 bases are TGCGCCAGCAGCCAAGATCCCCTCCGGCCCCAGCATTTT. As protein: CASSQDPLRPQHF.

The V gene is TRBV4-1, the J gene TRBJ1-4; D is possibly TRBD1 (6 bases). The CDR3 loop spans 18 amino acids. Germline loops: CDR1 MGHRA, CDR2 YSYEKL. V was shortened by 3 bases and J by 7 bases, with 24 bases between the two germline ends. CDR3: CASSQPLQGTGKSEKLFF. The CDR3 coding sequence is TGCGCCAGCAGCCAGCCGTTACAGGGAACGGGAAAATCTGAAAAACTGTTTTTT.

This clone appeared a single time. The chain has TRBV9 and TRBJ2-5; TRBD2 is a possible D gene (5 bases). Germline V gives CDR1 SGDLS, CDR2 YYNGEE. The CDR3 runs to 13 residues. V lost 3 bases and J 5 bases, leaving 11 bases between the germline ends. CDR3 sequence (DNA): TGTGCCAGCAGCGGGGTAAGGAGGGAGACCCAGTACTTC. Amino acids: CASSGVRRETQYF.

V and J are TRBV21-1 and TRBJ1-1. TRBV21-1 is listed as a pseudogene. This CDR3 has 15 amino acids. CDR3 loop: CASSKGYSRATEAFF. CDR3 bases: TGTGCCAGCAGCAAAGGTTACTCCCGCGCCACTGAAGCTTTCTTT.

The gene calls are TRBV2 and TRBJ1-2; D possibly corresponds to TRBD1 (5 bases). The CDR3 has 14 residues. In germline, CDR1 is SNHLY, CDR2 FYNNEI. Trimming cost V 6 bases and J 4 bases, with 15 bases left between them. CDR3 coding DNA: TGTGCCAGCAGGCCCGGACATCAGCTCTATGGCTACACCTTC. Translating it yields CASRPGHQLYGYTF. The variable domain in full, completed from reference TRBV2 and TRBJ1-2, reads EPEVTQTPSHQVTQMGQEVILRCVPISNHLYFYWYRQILGQKVEFLVSFYNNEISEKSEIFDDQFSVERPDGSNFTLKIRSTKLEDSAMYFCASRPGHQLYGYTFGSGTRLTVV.

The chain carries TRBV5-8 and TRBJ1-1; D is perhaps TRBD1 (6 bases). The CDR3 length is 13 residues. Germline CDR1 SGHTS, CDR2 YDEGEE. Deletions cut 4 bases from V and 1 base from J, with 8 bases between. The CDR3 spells CASSRTANTEAFF. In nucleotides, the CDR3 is TGTGCCAGCAGCCGGACAGCGAACACTGAAGCTTTCTTT. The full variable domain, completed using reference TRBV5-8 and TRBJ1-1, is EAGVTQSPTHLIKTRGQQATLRCSPISGHTSVYWYQQALGLGLQFLLWYDEGEERNRGNFPPRFSGRQFPNYSSELNVNALELEDSALYLCASSRTANTEAFFGQGTRLTVV.

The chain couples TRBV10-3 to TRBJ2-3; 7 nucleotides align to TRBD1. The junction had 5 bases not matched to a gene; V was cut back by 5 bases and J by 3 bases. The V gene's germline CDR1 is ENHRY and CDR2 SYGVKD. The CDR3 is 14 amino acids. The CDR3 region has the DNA TGTGCCATCAGTCCAGGGGGAAAGACAGATACGCAGTATTTT. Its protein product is CAISPGGKTDTQYF.

In DNA, the CDR3 is TGTGCCAGCAGCCAAATAGCGGGAGGGCCCTCTTACGAGCAGTACTTC. This codes for CASSQIAGGPSYEQYF. V gene TRBV4-2 combines with J gene TRBJ2-7; 11 bases align to TRBD2. This CDR3 is built from 16 residues. V was pared by 2 bases and J by 4 bases, with 7 bases of the junction left unmatched. Germline V CDR1 and CDR2: LGHNA, YNFKEQ.

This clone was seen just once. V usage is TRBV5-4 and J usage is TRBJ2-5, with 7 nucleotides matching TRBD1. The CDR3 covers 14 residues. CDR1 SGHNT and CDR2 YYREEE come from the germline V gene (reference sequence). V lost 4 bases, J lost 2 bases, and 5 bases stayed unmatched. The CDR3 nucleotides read TGTGCCAGCAGCGTCCCAGGGGGTCAAGAGACCCAGTACTTC. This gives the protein CASSVPGGQETQYF.

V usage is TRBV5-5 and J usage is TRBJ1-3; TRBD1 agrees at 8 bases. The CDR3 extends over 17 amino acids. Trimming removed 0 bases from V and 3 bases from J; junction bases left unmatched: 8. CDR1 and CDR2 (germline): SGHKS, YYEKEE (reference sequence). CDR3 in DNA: TGTGCCAGCAGCTTGGCGCGGACAGGGTTTTTTGGAAACACCATATATTTT. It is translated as CASSLARTGFFGNTIYF. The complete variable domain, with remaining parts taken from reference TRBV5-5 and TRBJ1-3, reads DAGVTQSPTHLIKTRGQQVTLRCSPISGHKSVSWYQQVLGQGPQFIFQYYEKEERGRGNFPDRFSARQFPNYSSELNVNALLLGDSALYLCASSLARTGFFGNTIYFGEGSWLTVV.

In DNA form, the CDR3 reads TGCAGCGTTGGAGTGGCGAACACCGGGGAGCTGTTTTTT. Its protein product is CSVGVANTGELFF. The chain employs TRBV29-1 and TRBJ2-2; D unresolved. CDR1 and CDR2 (germline): SQVTM, ANQGSEA. Trimming removed 4 bases from V and 0 bases from J, with 6 bases in between. There are 13 residues in the CDR3.

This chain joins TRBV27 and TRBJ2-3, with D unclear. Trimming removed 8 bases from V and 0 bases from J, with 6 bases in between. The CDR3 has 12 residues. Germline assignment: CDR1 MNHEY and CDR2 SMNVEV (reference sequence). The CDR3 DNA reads TGTGCCAGCGGTTCTAGCACAGATACGCAGTATTTT. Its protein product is CASGSSTDTQYF.

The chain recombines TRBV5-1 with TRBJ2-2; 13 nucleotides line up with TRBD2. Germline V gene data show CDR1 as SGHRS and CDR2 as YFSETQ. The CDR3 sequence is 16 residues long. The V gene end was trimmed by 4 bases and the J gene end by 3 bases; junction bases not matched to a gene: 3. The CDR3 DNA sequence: TGCGCCAGCAGCCAGGGACTAGCGGGACACACCGGGGAGCTGTTTTTT. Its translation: CASSQGLAGHTGELFF.

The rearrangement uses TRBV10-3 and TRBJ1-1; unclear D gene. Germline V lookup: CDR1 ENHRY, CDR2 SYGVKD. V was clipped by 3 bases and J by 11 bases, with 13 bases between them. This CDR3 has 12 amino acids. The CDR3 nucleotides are TGTGCCATCAGTGATAATCCCGGAGGGGCTTTCTTT. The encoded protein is CAISDNPGGAFF.

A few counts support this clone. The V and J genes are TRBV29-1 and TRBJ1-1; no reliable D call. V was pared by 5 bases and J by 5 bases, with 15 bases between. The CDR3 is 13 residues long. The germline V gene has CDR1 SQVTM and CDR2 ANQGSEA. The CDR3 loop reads CSVNTGMGTEAFF. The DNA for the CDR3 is TGCAGCGTTAACACGGGGATGGGAACTGAAGCTTTCTTT.

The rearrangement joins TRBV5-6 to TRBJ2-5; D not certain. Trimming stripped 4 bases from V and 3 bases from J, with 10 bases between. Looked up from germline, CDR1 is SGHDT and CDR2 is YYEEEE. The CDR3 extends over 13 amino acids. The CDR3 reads CASSKLSKETQYF. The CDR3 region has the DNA TGTGCCAGCAGCAAACTATCCAAAGAGACCCAGTACTTC. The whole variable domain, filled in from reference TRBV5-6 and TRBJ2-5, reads DAGVTQSPTHLIKTRGQQVTLRCSPKSGHDTVSWYQQALGQGPQFIFQYYEEEERQRGNFPDRFSGHQFPNYSSELNVNALLLGDSALYLCASSKLSKETQYFGPGTRLLVL.

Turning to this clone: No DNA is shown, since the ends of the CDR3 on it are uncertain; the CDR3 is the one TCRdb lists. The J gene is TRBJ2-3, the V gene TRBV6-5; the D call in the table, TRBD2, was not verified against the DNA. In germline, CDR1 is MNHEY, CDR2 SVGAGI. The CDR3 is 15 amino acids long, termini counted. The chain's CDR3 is CASSSSRGPQDTQYF.

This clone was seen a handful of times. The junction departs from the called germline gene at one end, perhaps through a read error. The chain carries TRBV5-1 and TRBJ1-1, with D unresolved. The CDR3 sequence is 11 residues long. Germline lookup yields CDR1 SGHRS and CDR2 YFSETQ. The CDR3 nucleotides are TGCGCCAGCAGCTTGAACAGTGAAGCTTTCTTT. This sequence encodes CASSLNSEAFF.

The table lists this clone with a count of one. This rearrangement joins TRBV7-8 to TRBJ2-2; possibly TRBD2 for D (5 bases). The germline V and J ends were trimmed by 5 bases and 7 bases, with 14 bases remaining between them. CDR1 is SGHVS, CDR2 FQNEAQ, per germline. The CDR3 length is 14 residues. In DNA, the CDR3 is TGTGCCAGCAGCCCCCGGACTGGCTACGGGGAGCTGTTTTTT. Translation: CASSPRTGYGELFF.

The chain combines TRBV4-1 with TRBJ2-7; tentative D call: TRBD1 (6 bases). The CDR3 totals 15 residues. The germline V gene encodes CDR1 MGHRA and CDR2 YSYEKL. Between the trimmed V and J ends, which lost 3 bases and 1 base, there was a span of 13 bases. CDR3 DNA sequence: TGCGCCAGCAGCCAGCCCCGGGACAAGTCCTACGAGCAGTACTTC. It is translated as CASSQPRDKSYEQYF.

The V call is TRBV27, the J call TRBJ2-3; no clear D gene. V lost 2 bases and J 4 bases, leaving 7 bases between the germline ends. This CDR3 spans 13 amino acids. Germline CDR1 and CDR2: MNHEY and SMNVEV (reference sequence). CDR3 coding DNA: TGTGCCAGCAGTTTAAACAATCCAGATACGCAGTATTTT. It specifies CASSLNNPDTQYF.

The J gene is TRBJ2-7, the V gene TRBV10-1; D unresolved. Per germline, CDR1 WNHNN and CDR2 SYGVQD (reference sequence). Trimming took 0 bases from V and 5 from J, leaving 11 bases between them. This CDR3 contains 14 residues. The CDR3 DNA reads TGCGCCAGCAGTGAGTCGAGTCAGGTAGACGAGCAGTACTTC. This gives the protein CASSESSQVDEQYF.

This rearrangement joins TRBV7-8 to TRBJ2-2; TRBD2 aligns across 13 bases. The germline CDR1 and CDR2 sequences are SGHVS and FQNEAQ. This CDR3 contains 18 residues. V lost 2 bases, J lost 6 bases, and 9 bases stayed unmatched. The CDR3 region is CASSLPRLLAGGAGELFF. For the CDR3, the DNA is TGTGCCAGCAGCTTACCGAGACTACTAGCGGGAGGGGCCGGGGAGCTGTTTTTT. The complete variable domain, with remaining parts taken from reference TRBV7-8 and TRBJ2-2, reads GAGVSQSPRYKVAKRGQDVALRCDPISGHVSLFWYQQALGQGPEFLTYFQNEAQLDKSGLPSDRFFAERPEGSVSTLKIQRTQQEDSAVYLCASSLPRLLAGGAGELFFGEGSRLTVL.

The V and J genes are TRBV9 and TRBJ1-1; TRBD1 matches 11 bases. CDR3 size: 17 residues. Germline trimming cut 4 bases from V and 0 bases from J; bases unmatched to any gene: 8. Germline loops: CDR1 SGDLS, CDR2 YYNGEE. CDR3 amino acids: CASSTGDRGEMNTEAFF. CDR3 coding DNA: TGTGCCAGCAGCACTGGGGACAGGGGGGAAATGAACACTGAAGCTTTCTTT.

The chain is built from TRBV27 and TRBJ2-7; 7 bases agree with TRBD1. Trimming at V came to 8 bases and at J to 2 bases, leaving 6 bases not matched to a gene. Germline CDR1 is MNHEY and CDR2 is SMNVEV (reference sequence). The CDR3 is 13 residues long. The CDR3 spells CASAPGQAYEQYF. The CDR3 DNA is TGTGCCAGCGCCCCCGGACAGGCCTACGAGCAGTACTTC.

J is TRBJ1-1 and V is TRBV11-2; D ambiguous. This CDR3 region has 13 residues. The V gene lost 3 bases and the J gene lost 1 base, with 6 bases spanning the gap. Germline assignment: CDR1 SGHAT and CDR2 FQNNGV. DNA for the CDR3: TGTGCCAGCAGCTTCGACACGAACACTGAAGCTTTCTTT. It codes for CASSFDTNTEAFF.